These 10 T cell receptor beta chains originate from one sample sequenced in a study of blood T cell repertoires in COVID-19. The data were produced by immunoSEQ multiplex PCR, yet TCRdb's version contains in-frame clones alone and is incomplete. The table shows about 130,000 clones, with more than 70% occurring only once. Sequenced material: peripheral blood. The receptor set was obtained from a man in his fifties with acute or convalescent COVID-19.

The chain employs TRBV27 and TRBJ2-2; the match to TRBD2 covers 12 bases. Germline V lookup: CDR1 MNHEY, CDR2 SMNVEV (reference sequence). V trimming: 6 bases; J trimming: 6 bases; junction bases outside the gene matches: 11. The CDR3 consists of 17 residues. For the CDR3, the DNA is TGTGCCAGCAGCCGATTGGCCTCTAGCGGGAGGGCCGGGGAGCTGTTTTTT. Translating it yields CASSRLASSGRAGELFF.

The chain carries TRBV18 and TRBJ1-1; D not certain. The CDR3 runs 15 residues. Between the trimmed V and J ends, which lost 3 bases and 0 bases, there was a span of 11 bases. Germline assignment: CDR1 KGHSH and CDR2 LQKENI. CDR3 nucleotides: TGTGCCAGCTCACCGGCCCTCCAGGTGAACACTGAAGCTTTCTTT. Its protein is CASSPALQVNTEAFF.

In DNA form, the CDR3 reads TGTGCCAGCAGCTTACGGGGAAACTCCTACAATGAGCAGTTCTTC. Amino acid sequence: CASSLRGNSYNEQFF. The chain links TRBV5-4 to TRBJ2-1, with D possibly matching TRBD2 (5 bases). Trimming pared 2 bases from V and 0 bases from J, leaving 9 bases between. The germline V gene encodes CDR1 SGHNT and CDR2 YYREEE (reference sequence). The CDR3 spans 15 residues.

There are a few counts of this clone. Other DNA sequences within the sample encode an identical CDR3. The chain uses TRBV5-1 and TRBJ1-3, with 8 bases matching TRBD1. Losses at the gene ends were 0 bases for V and 4 bases for J; bases not matched to a gene: 0. CDR1 is SGHRS and CDR2 is YFSETQ in the germline V gene. The CDR3 totals 14 residues. The CDR3 DNA reads TGCGCCAGCAGCTTGGGGACAGGGGGAAACACCATATATTTT. Translation: CASSLGTGGNTIYF.

The rearrangement joins TRBV18 to TRBJ1-2, with 7 bases aligning to TRBD1. Germline V gene data show CDR1 as KGHSH and CDR2 as LQKENI. The CDR3 length is 16 residues. V dropped 6 bases and J dropped 0; count of bases not matched to a gene: 10. The CDR3 sequence: CASSVQQGGANYGYTF. The CDR3 region has the DNA TGTGCCAGCTCCGTACAACAAGGGGGCGCTAACTATGGCTACACCTTC.

This clone was seen just once. The J gene is TRBJ1-4, the V gene TRBV24-1; possibly TRBD1 for D (5 bases). Trimming cost V 3 bases and J 4 bases, with 17 bases left between them. The germline V gene has CDR1 KGHDR and CDR2 SFDVKD. This CDR3 comprises 17 residues. CDR3 nucleotides: TGTGCCACCAGTGATGCCGCTTCAGGGAAGGGTAATGAAAAACTGTTTTTT. Its translation: CATSDAASGKGNEKLFF.

The rearrangement links TRBV6-1 to TRBJ2-5, with D unresolved. CDR3 length: 14 amino acids. V was trimmed by 1 base and J by 2 bases, leaving 8 bases between them. Germline lookup yields CDR1 MNHNS and CDR2 SASEGT. The CDR3 nucleotides read TGTGCCAGCAGTGAAGGGGCATTACAAGAGACCCAGTACTTC. Amino acid sequence: CASSEGALQETQYF.

This sequence joins TRBV5-5 and TRBJ2-1, with 8 positions matching TRBD2. The germline V gene encodes CDR1 SGHKS and CDR2 YYEKEE (reference sequence). The CDR3 sequence is 15 residues long. Trimming took 6 bases from V and 2 from J; bases not matched to a gene: 7. The CDR3 DNA follows: TGTGCCAGCAAGAGCGGGAGCCCCCCCTACAATGAGCAGTTCTTC. It specifies CASKSGSPPYNEQFF. The full variable domain, completed using reference TRBV5-5 and TRBJ2-1, is DAGVTQSPTHLIKTRGQQVTLRCSPISGHKSVSWYQQVLGQGPQFIFQYYEKEERGRGNFPDRFSARQFPNYSSELNVNALLLGDSALYLCASKSGSPPYNEQFFGPGTRLTVL.

J is TRBJ2-7 and V is TRBV19, with 7 bases that match TRBD1. Looked up from germline, CDR1 is LNHDA and CDR2 is SQIVND (reference sequence). CDR3 length: 14 amino acids. Trimming took 6 bases from V and 1 from J; bases not matched to a gene: 6. This CDR3 reads CASRTDRESYEQYF. CDR3 DNA: TGTGCCAGTAGGACAGACAGGGAGTCCTACGAGCAGTACTTC.

J is TRBJ1-2 and V is TRBV19; TRBD1 matches at 8 bases. The CDR3 length is 15 residues. The V gene's germline CDR1 is LNHDA and CDR2 SQIVND (reference sequence). After removal of 3 bases from V and 7 bases from J, the junction contained 10 bases not matched to a gene. The CDR3: CASSIDRTGISGYTF. DNA of the CDR3: TGTGCCAGTAGTATCGACAGGACAGGGATAAGTGGCTACACCTTC. The full variable domain, in which reference TRBV19 and TRBJ1-2 provide the parts outside the CDR3, is DGGITQSPKYLFRKEGQNVTLSCEQNLNHDAMYWYRQDPGQGLRLIYYSQIVNDFQKGDIAEGYSVSREKKESFPLTVTSAQKNPTAFYLCASSIDRTGISGYTFGSGTRLTVV.